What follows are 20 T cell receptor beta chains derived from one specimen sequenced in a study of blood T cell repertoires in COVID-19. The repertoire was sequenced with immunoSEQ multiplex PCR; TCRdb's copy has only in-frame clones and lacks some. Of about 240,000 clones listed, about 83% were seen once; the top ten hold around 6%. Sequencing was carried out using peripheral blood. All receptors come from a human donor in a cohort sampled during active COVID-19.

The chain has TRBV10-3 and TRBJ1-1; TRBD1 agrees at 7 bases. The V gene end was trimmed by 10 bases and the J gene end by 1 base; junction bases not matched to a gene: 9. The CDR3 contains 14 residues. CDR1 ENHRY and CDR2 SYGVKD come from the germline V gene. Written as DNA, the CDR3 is TGTGCCACAACTTCCGGGACAGAGAACACTGAAGCTTTCTTT. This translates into CATTSGTENTEAFF.

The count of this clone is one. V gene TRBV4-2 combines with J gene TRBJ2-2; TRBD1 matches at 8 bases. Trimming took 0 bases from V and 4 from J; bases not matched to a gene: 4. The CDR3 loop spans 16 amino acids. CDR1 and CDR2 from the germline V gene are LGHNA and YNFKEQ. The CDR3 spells CASSQDRGLGTGELFF. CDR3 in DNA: TGTGCCAGCAGCCAAGACAGGGGGCTGGGCACCGGGGAGCTGTTTTTT.

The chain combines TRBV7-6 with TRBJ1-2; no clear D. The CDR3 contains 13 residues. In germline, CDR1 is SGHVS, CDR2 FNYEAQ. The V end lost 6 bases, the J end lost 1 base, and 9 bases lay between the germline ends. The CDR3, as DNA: TGTGCCAGCAGGGCCGGGAGTAACTATGGCTACACCTTC. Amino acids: CASRAGSNYGYTF.

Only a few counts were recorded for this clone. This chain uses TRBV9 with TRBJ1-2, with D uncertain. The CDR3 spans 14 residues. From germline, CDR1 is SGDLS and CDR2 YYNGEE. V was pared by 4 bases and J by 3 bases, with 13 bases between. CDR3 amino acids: CASSPSPQDYGYTF. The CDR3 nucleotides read TGTGCCAGCAGCCCCTCCCCACAAGACTATGGCTACACCTTC.

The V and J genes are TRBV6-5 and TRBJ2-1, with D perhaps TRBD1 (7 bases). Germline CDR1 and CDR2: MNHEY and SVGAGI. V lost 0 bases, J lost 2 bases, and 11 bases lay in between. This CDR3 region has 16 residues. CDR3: CASSYSAGQTYNEQFF. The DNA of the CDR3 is TGTGCCAGCAGTTACTCGGCGGGACAGACCTACAATGAGCAGTTCTTC.

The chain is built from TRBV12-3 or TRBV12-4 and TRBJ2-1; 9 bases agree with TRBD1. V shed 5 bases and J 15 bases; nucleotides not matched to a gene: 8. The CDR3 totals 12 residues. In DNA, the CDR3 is TGTGCCAGCAGTAGCCCGGGACAGGGCTCGTTCTTC. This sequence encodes CASSSPGQGSFF.

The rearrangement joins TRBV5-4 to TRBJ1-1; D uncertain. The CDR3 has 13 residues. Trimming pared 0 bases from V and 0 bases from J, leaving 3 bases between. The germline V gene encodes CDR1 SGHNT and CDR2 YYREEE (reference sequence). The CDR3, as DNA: TGTGCCAGCAGCTTGGCCGTGAACACTGAAGCTTTCTTT. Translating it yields CASSLAVNTEAFF.

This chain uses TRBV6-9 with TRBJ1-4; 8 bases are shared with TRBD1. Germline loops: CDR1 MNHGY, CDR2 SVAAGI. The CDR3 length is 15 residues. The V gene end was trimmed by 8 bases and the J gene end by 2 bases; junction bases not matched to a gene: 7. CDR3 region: CASRQGILTNEKLFF. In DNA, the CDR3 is TGTGCCAGCCGACAGGGGATCCTGACTAATGAAAAACTGTTTTTT.

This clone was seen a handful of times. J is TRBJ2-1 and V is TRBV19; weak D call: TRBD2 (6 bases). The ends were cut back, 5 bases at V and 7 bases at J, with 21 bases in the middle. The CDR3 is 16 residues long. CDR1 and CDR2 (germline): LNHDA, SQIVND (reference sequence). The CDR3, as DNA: TGTGCCAGTAGTCTCTACGGAGGGAAGAGTGTAAATGAGCAGTTCTTC. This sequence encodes CASSLYGGKSVNEQFF.

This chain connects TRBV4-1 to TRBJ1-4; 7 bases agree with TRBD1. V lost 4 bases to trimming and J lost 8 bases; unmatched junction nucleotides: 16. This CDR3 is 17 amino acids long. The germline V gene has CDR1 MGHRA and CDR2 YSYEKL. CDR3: CASSPTSVPDRKEKLFF. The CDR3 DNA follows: TGCGCCAGCAGCCCCACTTCCGTCCCGGACAGGAAGGAAAAACTGTTTTTT.

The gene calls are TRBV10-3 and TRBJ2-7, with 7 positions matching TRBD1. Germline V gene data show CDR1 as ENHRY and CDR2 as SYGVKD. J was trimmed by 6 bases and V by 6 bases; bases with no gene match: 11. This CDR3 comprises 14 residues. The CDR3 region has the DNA TGTGCCATCAGGTTCGGGACAGAAGGGAGCGAGCAGTACTTC. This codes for CAIRFGTEGSEQYF.

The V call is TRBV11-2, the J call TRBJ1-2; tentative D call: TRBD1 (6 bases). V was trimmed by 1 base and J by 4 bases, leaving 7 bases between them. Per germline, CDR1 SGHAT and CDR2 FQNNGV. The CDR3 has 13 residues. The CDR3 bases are TGTGCCAGCAGCTTAGGGGGGCCCTATGGCTACACCTTC. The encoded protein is CASSLGGPYGYTF.

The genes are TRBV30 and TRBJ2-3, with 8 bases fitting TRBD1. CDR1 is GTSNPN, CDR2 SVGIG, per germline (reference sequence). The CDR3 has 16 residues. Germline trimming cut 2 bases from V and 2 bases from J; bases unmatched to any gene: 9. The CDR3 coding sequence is TGTGCCTGGAGTCCCTTCGGGACAGGATACACAGATACGCAGTATTTT. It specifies CAWSPFGTGYTDTQYF. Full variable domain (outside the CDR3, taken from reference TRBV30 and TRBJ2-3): SQTIHQWPATLVQPVGSPLSLECTVEGTSNPNLYWYRQAAGRGLQLLFYSVGIGQISSEVPQNLSASRPQDRQFILSSKKLLLSDSGFYLCAWSPFGTGYTDTQYFGPGTRLTVL.

DNA of the CDR3: TGTGCCAGTAGTATTGGTGGACTAGCGGGAATTTATTTT. Protein: CASSIGGLAGIYF. The gene calls are TRBV19 and TRBJ2-3, with 12 bases that match TRBD2. The germline V gene encodes CDR1 LNHDA and CDR2 SQIVND (reference sequence). V lost 3 bases, J lost 15 bases, and 7 bases stayed unmatched. The CDR3 runs 13 residues.

The CDR3 loop reads CASSIRGGSSPLHF. The CDR3 nucleotides read TGTGCCAGTAGTATACGCGGAGGAAGTTCACCCCTCCACTTT. J is TRBJ1-6 and V is TRBV19, with no clear D. Germline loops: CDR1 LNHDA, CDR2 SQIVND (reference sequence). Deletions cut 2 bases from V and 9 bases from J, with 11 bases between. The CDR3 consists of 14 residues.

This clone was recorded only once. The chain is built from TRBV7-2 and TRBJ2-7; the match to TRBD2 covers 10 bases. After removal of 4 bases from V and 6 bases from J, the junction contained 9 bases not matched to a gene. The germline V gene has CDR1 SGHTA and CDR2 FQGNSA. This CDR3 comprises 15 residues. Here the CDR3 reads CASSYTSGIPTEQYF. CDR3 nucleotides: TGTGCCAGCAGCTACACTAGCGGGATCCCTACCGAGCAGTACTTC.

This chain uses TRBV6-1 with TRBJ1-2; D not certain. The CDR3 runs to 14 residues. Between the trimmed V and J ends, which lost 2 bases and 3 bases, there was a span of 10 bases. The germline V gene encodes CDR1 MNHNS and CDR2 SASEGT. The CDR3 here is CASSEKARDYGYTF. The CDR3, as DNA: TGTGCCAGCAGTGAAAAGGCACGGGACTATGGCTACACCTTC.

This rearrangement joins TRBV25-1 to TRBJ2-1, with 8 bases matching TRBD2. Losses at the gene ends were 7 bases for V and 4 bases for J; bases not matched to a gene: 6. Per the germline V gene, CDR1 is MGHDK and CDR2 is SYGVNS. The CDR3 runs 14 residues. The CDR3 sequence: CASKLSGSYNEQFF. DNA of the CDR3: TGTGCCAGCAAATTGAGCGGGAGTTACAATGAGCAGTTCTTC. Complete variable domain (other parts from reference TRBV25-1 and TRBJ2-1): EADIYQTPRYLVIGTGKKITLECSQTMGHDKMYWYQQDPGMELHLIHYSYGVNSTEKGDLSSESTVSRIRTEHFPLTLESARPSHTSQYLCASKLSGSYNEQFFGPGTRLTVL.

CDR3 protein: CASSELGYGYTF. CDR3 DNA sequence: TGTGCCAGCAGTGAACTCGGGTATGGCTACACCTTC. This chain joins TRBV6-1 and TRBJ1-2; no reliable D call. This CDR3 has 12 residues. Per the germline V gene, CDR1 is MNHNS and CDR2 is SASEGT. Trimming removed 2 bases from V and 5 bases from J, with 6 bases in between.

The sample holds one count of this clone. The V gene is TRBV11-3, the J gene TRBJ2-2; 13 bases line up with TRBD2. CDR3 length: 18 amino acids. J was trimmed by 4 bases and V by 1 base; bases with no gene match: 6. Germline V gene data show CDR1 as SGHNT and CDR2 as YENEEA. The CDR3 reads CASSLGLAGGRSTGELFF. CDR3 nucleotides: TGTGCCAGCAGCTTAGGACTAGCGGGAGGCCGAAGCACCGGGGAGCTGTTTTTT.